This T cell receptor (beta chain) was sequenced for a study of brain T cells in children with intractable seizures. Clones were read by immunoSEQ multiplex PCR, and TCRdb kept only the in-frame ones, dropping some. The data hold tens of thousands of clones, with 75% to 95% observed a single time. Germline CDR1 and CDR2: LNHDA and SQIVND (reference sequence). The CDR3 extends over 14 amino acids. V lost 6 bases to trimming and J lost 8 bases; unmatched junction nucleotides: 6. This chain uses TRBV19 with TRBJ1-6; 8 positions agree with TRBD1. The sample here was peripheral blood, taken at surgery. This clonotype was obtained from a girl aged 2 to 9 with tuberous sclerosis and intractable seizures. DNA for the CDR3: TGTGCCAGTAGAGGACAGGGAGGTGATTCACCCCTCCACTTT. Its translation: CASRGQGGDSPLHF.